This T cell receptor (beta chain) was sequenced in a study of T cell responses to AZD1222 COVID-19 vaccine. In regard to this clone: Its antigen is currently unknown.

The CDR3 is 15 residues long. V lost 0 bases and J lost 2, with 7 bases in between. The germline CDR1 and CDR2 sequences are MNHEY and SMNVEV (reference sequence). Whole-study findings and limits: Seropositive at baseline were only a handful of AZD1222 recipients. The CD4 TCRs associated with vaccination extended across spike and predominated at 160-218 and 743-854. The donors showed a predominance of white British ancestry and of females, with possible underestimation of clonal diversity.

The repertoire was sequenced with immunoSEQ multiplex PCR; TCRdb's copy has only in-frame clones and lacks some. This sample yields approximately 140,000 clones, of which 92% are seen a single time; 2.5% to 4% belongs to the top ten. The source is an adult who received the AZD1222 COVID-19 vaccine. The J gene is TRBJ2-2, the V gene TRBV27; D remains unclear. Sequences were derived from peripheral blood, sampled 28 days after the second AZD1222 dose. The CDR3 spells CASSLSGSNTGELFF. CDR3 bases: TGTGCCAGCAGTTTATCTGGATCTAACACCGGGGAGCTGTTTTTT.